The next 10 T cell receptor beta chains were all read from a single sample in a study of T-cell memory formation after mild COVID-19. TCRdb reanalysed the 5' RACE reads using MiXCR and keeps one entry per CDR3 protein. The repertoire holds approximately 88,000 distinct CDR3 sequences, with roughly 25% as singletons. The sample taken for sequencing was PBMCs or a T cell subset sorted from them (not recorded which). All receptors come from a man aged 18 to 29 who had mild COVID-19 (a few samples of this study predate the infection). Cell type and time point are not known.

This clonotype occurred once. The chain couples TRBV5-1 to TRBJ1-2, with D uncertain. Per the germline V gene, CDR1 is SGHRS and CDR2 is YFSETQ. CDR3 length: 12 amino acids. V shed 4 bases and J shed 6 bases, with 10 bases lying between them. This chain's CDR3 is CASSRYGDGYTF. The DNA of the CDR3 is TGCGCCAGCAGCCGATATGGGGATGGCTACACCTTC.

This clonotype has only a few counts. This chain connects TRBV28 to TRBJ1-2, with D uncertain. Germline-derived CDR1 and CDR2 are MDHEN and SYDVKM. The CDR3 totals 13 residues. V dropped 2 bases and J dropped 7 bases, with 11 bases sitting between them. CDR3 region: CASSLIGRSGYTF. The DNA for the CDR3 is TGTGCCAGCAGTTTAATAGGGCGGAGTGGCTACACCTTC.

This chain connects TRBV27 to TRBJ1-1, with D possibly being TRBD1 (5 bases). CDR3 size: 14 residues. Germline CDR1 MNHEY, CDR2 SMNVEV (reference sequence). Trimming pared 2 bases from V and 6 bases from J, leaving 13 bases between. The CDR3 coding sequence is TGTGCCAGCAGTTTAGGGGGGGGGACCCCTGAAGCTTTCTTT. Encoded protein: CASSLGGGTPEAFF.

In its sample, this clonotype was seen a few times. The J gene is TRBJ2-1, the V gene TRBV7-8; D is possibly TRBD2 (5 bases). Germline lookup yields CDR1 SGHVS and CDR2 FQNEAQ. CDR3 length equals 17 residues. Trimming took 5 bases from V and 3 from J, leaving 20 bases between them. The CDR3 nucleotides read TGTGCCAGCAGCACCCCGCCCCAACTAGTTAGCTACAATGAGCAGTTCTTC. Its protein product is CASSTPPQLVSYNEQFF.

V gene TRBV7-2 combines with J gene TRBJ1-2, with D possibly being TRBD1 (6 bases). CDR1 and CDR2 (germline): SGHTA, FQGNSA. V dropped 1 base and J dropped 5 bases, with 14 bases sitting between them. The CDR3 loop spans 15 amino acids. CDR3 residues: CASSLVSGDLYGYTF. CDR3 DNA sequence: TGTGCCAGCAGCTTAGTCTCAGGGGACCTGTATGGCTACACCTTC.

V is TRBV7-9 and J is TRBJ2-1, with D perhaps being TRBD1 or TRBD2 (5 bases each). CDR3 size: 13 residues. Germline values: CDR1 SEHNR, CDR2 FQNEAQ (reference sequence). V was trimmed by 1 base and J by 8 bases, leaving 9 bases between them. The CDR3 nucleotides read TGTGCCAGCAGCTTAGGGGGGTTCGATGAGCAGTTCTTC. It codes for CASSLGGFDEQFF.

The chain carries TRBV7-9 and TRBJ2-1, with D possibly matching TRBD1 (6 bases). Germline lookup yields CDR1 SEHNR and CDR2 FQNEAQ (reference sequence). There are 16 residues in the CDR3. With 4 bases removed from V and 4 bases from J, the gap between germline ends came to 17 bases. This CDR3 reads CASSYRTDGSYNEQFF. The DNA for the CDR3 is TGTGCCAGCAGCTACCGGACAGATGGGTCATACAATGAGCAGTTCTTC.

This clonotype was detected a few times. This chain links TRBV7-9 with TRBJ2-1; D could derive from TRBD1 or TRBD2 (6 bases each). V was shortened by 3 bases and J by 8 bases, with 14 bases between the two germline ends. CDR3 size: 14 residues. Germline V CDR1 and CDR2: SEHNR, FQNEAQ (reference sequence). The CDR3 reads CASSLGGRKHEQFF. CDR3 in DNA: TGTGCCAGCAGCTTGGGGGGCCGGAAGCATGAGCAGTTCTTC.

This rearrangement joins TRBV29-1 to TRBJ1-1, with D uncertain. The CDR3 consists of 12 residues. V lost 6 bases, J lost 1 base, and 9 bases lay in between. The germline V gene has CDR1 SQVTM and CDR2 ANQGSEA. In DNA form, the CDR3 reads TGCAGCGTAATCCAGGAGAACACTGAAGCTTTCTTT. It encodes CSVIQENTEAFF.

This clonotype was counted at least ten times. The chain couples TRBV5-5 to TRBJ2-3; 8 bases align to TRBD2. The CDR3 runs 18 residues. V lost 1 base to trimming and J lost 8 bases; unmatched junction nucleotides: 18. The germline V gene has CDR1 SGHKS and CDR2 YYEKEE (reference sequence). The chain's CDR3 is CASSLQATRLASSGTQYF. The CDR3 nucleotides are TGTGCCAGCAGCTTGCAGGCAACCCGACTAGCGTCCTCGGGTACGCAGTATTTT.